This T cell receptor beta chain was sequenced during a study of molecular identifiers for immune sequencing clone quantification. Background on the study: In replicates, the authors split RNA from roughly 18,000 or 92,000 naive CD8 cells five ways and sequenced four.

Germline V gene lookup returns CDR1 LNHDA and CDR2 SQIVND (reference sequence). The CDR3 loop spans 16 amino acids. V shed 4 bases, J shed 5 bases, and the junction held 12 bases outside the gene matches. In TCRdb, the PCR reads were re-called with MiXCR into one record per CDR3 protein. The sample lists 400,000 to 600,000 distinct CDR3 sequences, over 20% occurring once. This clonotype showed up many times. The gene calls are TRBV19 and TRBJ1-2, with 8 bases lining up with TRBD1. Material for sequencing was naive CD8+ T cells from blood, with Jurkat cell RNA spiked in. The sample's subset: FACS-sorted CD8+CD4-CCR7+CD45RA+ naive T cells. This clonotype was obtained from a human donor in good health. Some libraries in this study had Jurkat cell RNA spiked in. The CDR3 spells CASSTPMRQGFYGYTF. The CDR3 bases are TGTGCCAGTAGTACCCCTATGCGACAGGGGTTTTATGGCTACACCTTC.